Presented here are 4 T cell receptor beta chains from one specimen sequenced in a study of CD8 T cells in Susac syndrome. When the RNA was reverse transcribed, random hexamers were used with an input of roughly 0.5 to 1 ug. TCRdb re-called the immunoSEQ multiplex PCR reads with MiXCR, one entry per CDR3 protein. The sample lists about 130,000 distinct CDR3 sequences, approximately 95% occurring once. The sequenced sample was CD8+ T cells from PBMCs. These TCRs come from a human donor with multiple sclerosis.

The rearrangement joins TRBV9 to TRBJ2-1, with 9 bases fitting TRBD1. Germline CDR1 SGDLS, CDR2 YYNGEE. The V segment lost 0 bases and the J segment 1 base; nucleotides outside the gene matches: 5. This CDR3 is built from 17 residues. The CDR3 coding sequence is TGTGCCAGCAGCGTAGCTGAGGACAGGGGATCCTACAATGAGCAGTTCTTC. Translating gives CASSVAEDRGSYNEQFF.

The chain is built from TRBV7-9 and TRBJ1-4; D is perhaps TRBD1 (5 bases). The CDR3 sequence is 14 residues long. Per the germline V gene, CDR1 is SEHNR and CDR2 is FQNEAQ (reference sequence). V shed 5 bases and J shed 4 bases, with 11 bases lying between them. CDR3: CASSLGTGNEKLFF. The CDR3 DNA reads TGTGCCAGCAGCCTCGGGACCGGTAATGAAAAACTGTTTTTT.

The V and J genes are TRBV20-1 and TRBJ2-7; D ambiguous. This CDR3 has 14 residues. V was clipped by 6 bases and J by 3 bases, with 18 bases between them. Germline CDR1 is DFQATT and CDR2 is SNEGSKA (reference sequence). The CDR3 nucleotides read TGCAGTGCCCCCCTCGCGTTTAGCAGCTACGAGCAGTACTTC. Amino acid sequence: CSAPLAFSSYEQYF.

Notes on this clonotype: At one of its ends the junction is not consistent with the germline gene, which may arise from a read error. The chain carries TRBV6-6 and TRBJ1-1, with 7 positions matching TRBD1. The CDR3 sequence is 11 residues long. Germline CDR1 and CDR2: MNHNY and SVGAGI (reference sequence). The CDR3 DNA sequence: TGTGCCAGCAGTACGAAGGACAGGTTCCTATTT. Translated: CASSTKDRFLF.